A single sample is the source of the 26 T cell receptor beta chains below, sequenced in a study of beta chain features in type 1 diabetes. Sequencing targeted expressed TCRB transcripts, as all isolated RNA had been reverse transcribed. Measured with immunoSEQ multiplex PCR; TCRdb has only the in-frame clones, and not every one. This repertoire shows approximately 340,000 clones, approximately 16% found once; its top ten account for more than 0.015%. Sequenced input: naive CD4+ T cells from blood. Receptors were obtained from a woman aged 18-35 years in good health.

V usage is TRBV7-3 and J usage is TRBJ2-5; 9 positions match TRBD2. There are 14 residues in the CDR3. The V gene's germline CDR1 is SGHTA and CDR2 FQGTGA. V dropped 8 bases and J dropped 6; count of bases not matched to a gene: 10. This CDR3 is CASGLVLAGKTQYF. CDR3 nucleotides: TGTGCCAGCGGTTTGGTTCTAGCGGGGAAGACCCAGTACTTC.

V and J are TRBV6-6 and TRBJ2-1, with 10 bases lining up with TRBD2. This CDR3 comprises 16 residues. J was trimmed by 9 bases and V by 3 bases; bases with no gene match: 11. Germline assignment: CDR1 MNHNY and CDR2 SVGAGI (reference sequence). The CDR3 loop is CASSYEREGLWGEQFF. CDR3 nucleotides: TGTGCCAGCAGTTATGAGCGGGAGGGCCTCTGGGGTGAGCAGTTCTTC.

The gene calls are TRBV10-3 and TRBJ2-7, with 9 bases identical to TRBD1. V lost 2 bases and J lost 4; bases outside the gene matches: 6. CDR3 length equals 15 residues. Germline V CDR1 and CDR2: ENHRY, SYGVKD. In DNA, the CDR3 is TGTGCCATCAGTGAGCCGGGACAGGGTCGGTACGAGCAGTACTTC. The encoded protein is CAISEPGQGRYEQYF.

This clone was counted between two and nine times. The rearrangement joins TRBV6-5 to TRBJ2-1, with 7 nucleotides matching TRBD2. Germline V gene lookup returns CDR1 MNHEY and CDR2 SVGAGI. This CDR3 is 15 amino acids long. Trimming removed 6 bases from V and 4 bases from J; junction bases left unmatched: 9. The DNA of the CDR3 is TGTGCCAGCAGAACACTAGCGCCCAATTACAATGAGCAGTTCTTC. Protein: CASRTLAPNYNEQFF.

This clone showed up just once. This chain joins TRBV30 and TRBJ2-3, with 11 bases identical to TRBD2. V lost 3 bases, J lost 5 bases, and 16 bases stayed unmatched. There are 18 residues in the CDR3. Germline values: CDR1 GTSNPN, CDR2 SVGIG (reference sequence). CDR3 protein: CAWSGLQITSGSLDTQYF. The CDR3 DNA reads TGTGCCTGGAGCGGACTGCAGATAACTAGCGGGAGTTTAGATACGCAGTATTTT.

The chain employs TRBV28 and TRBJ2-6, with D possibly being TRBD2 (6 bases). The CDR3 runs to 14 residues. The V gene lost 6 bases and the J gene lost 5 bases, with 11 bases spanning the gap. CDR1 MDHEN and CDR2 SYDVKM come from the germline V gene. CDR3 nucleotide sequence: TGTGCCAGCAGCCGGGGGATTTGGGCCAACGTCCTGACTTTC. As protein: CASSRGIWANVLTF.

Worth noting for this clone: A read error may produce the germline difference seen at one junction end. The rearrangement links TRBV20-1 to TRBJ2-7, with 9 bases aligning to TRBD2. This CDR3 has 11 amino acids. The V gene's germline CDR1 is DFQATT and CDR2 SNEGSKA (reference sequence). This chain's CDR3 is CAPGREGPEYF. The CDR3 DNA sequence: TGTGCGCCGGGGCGGGAGGGTCCGGAGTACTTC.

The V gene is TRBV11-1, the J gene TRBJ2-2; 7 bases align to TRBD1. CDR1 is SGHAT and CDR2 is FQDESV in the germline V gene (reference sequence). The CDR3 consists of 15 residues. The trim removed 2 bases at V and 4 bases at J, leaving 4 bases unmatched. DNA of the CDR3: TGTGCCAGCAGCTTACAGGGGGTTCGCACCGGGGAGCTGTTTTTT. The encoded protein is CASSLQGVRTGELFF. The full variable domain, in which reference TRBV11-1 and TRBJ2-2 provide the parts outside the CDR3, is EAEVAQSPRYKITEKSQAVAFWCDPISGHATLYWYRQILGQGPELLVQFQDESVVDDSQLPKDRFSAERLKGVDSTLKIQPAELGDSAMYLCASSLQGVRTGELFFGEGSRLTVL.

The table lists this clone with a few counts. This sequence joins TRBV7-9 and TRBJ2-3, with D uncertain. V lost 6 bases and J 1 base, leaving 8 bases between the germline ends. There are 13 residues in the CDR3. Germline lookup yields CDR1 SEHNR and CDR2 FQNEAQ (reference sequence). The CDR3 DNA follows: TGTGCCAGCAGGTCCCTCGGCACAGATACGCAGTATTTT. This encodes CASRSLGTDTQYF. The entire variable domain, with the rest obtained from reference TRBV7-9 and TRBJ2-3, is as follows: DTGVSQNPRHKITKRGQNVTFRCDPISEHNRLYWYRQTLGQGPEFLTYFQNEAQLEKSRLLSDRFSAERPKGSFSTLEIQRTEQGDSAMYLCASRSLGTDTQYFGPGTRLTVL.

This clone occurred a few times. This rearrangement joins TRBV19 to TRBJ2-1; 8 bases map to TRBD2. The CDR3 is 16 amino acids. Germline V CDR1 and CDR2: LNHDA, SQIVND (reference sequence). V was pared by 6 bases and J by 3 bases, with 10 bases of the junction left unmatched. The CDR3 bases are TGTGCCAGTAGACCCCGCGGGAGGAAGAACTACAATGAGCAGTTCTTC. Encoded protein: CASRPRGRKNYNEQFF.

The chain is built from TRBV2 and TRBJ2-7; a weak D match, TRBD1 (5 bases). The CDR3 covers 11 residues. Germline values: CDR1 SNHLY, CDR2 FYNNEI. With 9 bases removed from V and 4 bases from J, the gap between germline ends came to 10 bases. Here the CDR3 reads CASAQGYEQYF. In DNA form, the CDR3 reads TGTGCCAGTGCTCAGGGTTACGAGCAGTACTTC.

The CDR3 nucleotides are TGTGCCAGCAGCCCCCGCCCTGGAGGGAGGGCCACAAATGAGCAGTTCTTC. Its translation is CASSPRPGGRATNEQFF. The chain links TRBV7-9 to TRBJ2-1, with 7 positions matching TRBD2. V lost 5 bases and J lost 7; bases outside the gene matches: 17. Germline CDR1 SEHNR, CDR2 FQNEAQ (reference sequence). The CDR3 contains 17 residues. Filled out from reference TRBV7-9 and TRBJ2-1, the complete variable domain reads DTGVSQNPRHKITKRGQNVTFRCDPISEHNRLYWYRQTLGQGPEFLTYFQNEAQLEKSRLLSDRFSAERPKGSFSTLEIQRTEQGDSAMYLCASSPRPGGRATNEQFFGPGTRLTVL.

The gene calls are TRBV20-1 and TRBJ2-1; no clear D gene. Looked up from germline, CDR1 is DFQATT and CDR2 is SNEGSKA (reference sequence). The CDR3 runs to 10 residues. Trimming cost V 0 bases and J 10 bases, with 4 bases left between them. The CDR3 reads CSARDVEQFF. The DNA of the CDR3 is TGCAGTGCTAGAGACGTGGAGCAGTTCTTC.

The chain is built from TRBV13 and TRBJ1-1; 9 nucleotides match TRBD1. Germline loops: CDR1 PRHDT, CDR2 FYEKMQ (reference sequence). J gave up 5 bases and V 7 bases, and 11 bases lay outside the gene matches. The CDR3 loop spans 15 amino acids. CDR3: CASTLQGQGVTEAFF. The CDR3 nucleotides are TGTGCCAGCACCCTACAGGGACAGGGAGTGACTGAAGCTTTCTTT.

J is TRBJ2-3 and V is TRBV4-1; 8 positions agree with TRBD2. The CDR3 is made up of 15 amino acids. J lost 6 bases, V lost 2 bases, and 7 bases had no gene match. Germline CDR1 MGHRA, CDR2 YSYEKL. The CDR3 region has the DNA TGCGCCAGCAGCCAATGGGGACTAGGTGTCGATACGCAGTATTTT. It specifies CASSQWGLGVDTQYF.

The DNA of the CDR3 is TGTGCCAGCAGCGTAGGGCCATCTCAGGAGCAGTACTTC. This encodes CASSVGPSQEQYF. The chain links TRBV9 to TRBJ2-7, with no clear D. Trimming left V 0 bases short and J 7 bases short, with 11 bases between. This CDR3 has 13 amino acids. CDR1 and CDR2 from the germline V gene are SGDLS and YYNGEE. The variable domain in full, with the rest retrieved from reference TRBV9 and TRBJ2-7, is DSGVTQTPKHLITATGQRVTLRCSPRSGDLSVYWYQQSLDQGLQFLIQYYNGEERAKGNILERFSAQQFPDLHSELNLSSLELGDSALYFCASSVGPSQEQYFGPGTRLTVT.

This clone turned up a few times. Other nucleotide sequences in the sample specify the same CDR3. The chain uses TRBV7-9 and TRBJ2-5; a weak D match, TRBD1 (6 bases). This CDR3 is built from 14 residues. V dropped 0 bases and J dropped 1 base, with 6 bases sitting between them. The germline V gene encodes CDR1 SEHNR and CDR2 FQNEAQ (reference sequence). The CDR3 spells CASSLAGGQETQYF. The CDR3 DNA follows: TGTGCCAGCAGCTTAGCAGGGGGCCAAGAGACCCAGTACTTC.

There are a few counts of this clone. The chain is built from TRBV30 and TRBJ2-3, with TRBD2 identical over 9 bases. The junction had 3 bases not matched to a gene; V was cut back by 0 bases and J by 5 bases. Germline loops: CDR1 GTSNPN, CDR2 SVGIG (reference sequence). The CDR3 is made up of 14 amino acids. CDR3 region: CAWSVASGKDTQYF. The CDR3 DNA follows: TGTGCCTGGAGTGTGGCTAGCGGGAAAGATACGCAGTATTTT.

The rearrangement uses TRBV5-4 and TRBJ1-2; 8 positions agree with TRBD1. The length of the CDR3 is 14 residues. Germline V gives CDR1 SGHNT, CDR2 YYREEE (reference sequence). V dropped 4 bases and J dropped 6; count of bases not matched to a gene: 8. This chain's CDR3 is CASSPSPQGDGYTF. Written as DNA, the CDR3 is TGTGCCAGCAGCCCCAGCCCACAGGGGGATGGCTACACCTTC.

The DNA of the CDR3 is TGTGCCAGTGCAGACAGGAACACCGGGGAGCTGTTTTTT. Translation gives CASADRNTGELFF. The chain combines TRBV19 with TRBJ2-2; perhaps TRBD1 as D (5 bases). The V gene lost 8 bases and the J gene lost 1 base, with 8 bases spanning the gap. Germline values: CDR1 LNHDA, CDR2 SQIVND (reference sequence). The CDR3 runs to 13 residues.

This chain connects TRBV5-1 to TRBJ2-3; TRBD2 matches 9 bases. V lost 7 bases and J lost 14; bases outside the gene matches: 17. Germline CDR1 SGHRS, CDR2 YFSETQ. The CDR3 length is 14 residues. The CDR3 nucleotides read TGCGCCAGCGGAGCCGGGACTAGCTCCTCCCTGTGGTATTTT. Residues: CASGAGTSSSLWYF.

This clone came up a few times. The J gene is TRBJ1-2, the V gene TRBV28; D may be TRBD1 (5 bases). Germline CDR1 MDHEN, CDR2 SYDVKM. This CDR3 has 14 residues. Trimming pared 8 bases from V and 4 bases from J, leaving 17 bases between. CDR3 sequence (DNA): TGTGCCAGCTCCGTCGGGGGTTCTACCTATGGCTACACCTTC. Translated: CASSVGGSTYGYTF.

The chain carries TRBV15 and TRBJ2-7; D gene unclear. The CDR3 is 15 amino acids. The germline CDR1 and CDR2 sequences are LNHNV and YYDKDF (reference sequence). Trimming removed 0 bases at V and 0 bases at J, with 9 bases between. The CDR3 region has the DNA TGTGCCACCAGCAGAGATTTAACATCCTCCTACGAGCAGTACTTC. As protein: CATSRDLTSSYEQYF. Filled out from reference TRBV15 and TRBJ2-7, the complete variable domain reads DAMVIQNPRYQVTQFGKPVTLSCSQTLNHNVMYWYQQKSSQAPKLLFHYYDKDFNNEADTPDNFQSRRPNTSFCFLDIRSPGLGDTAMYLCATSRDLTSSYEQYFGPGTRLTVT.

Of note for this clone: Other DNA sequences in the sample encode the same CDR3. The chain has TRBV30 and TRBJ1-5; possible D gene TRBD1, 6 bases. The germline gives CDR1 GTSNPN, CDR2 SVGIG (reference sequence). CDR3 length: 13 amino acids. V was pared by 3 bases and J by 5 bases, with 11 bases between. CDR3 coding DNA: TGTGCCTGGAGCGGGCAGGGGTATCAGCCCCAGCATTTT. Translation gives CAWSGQGYQPQHF.

This clone was seen more than once but under ten times. CDR3 region: CASRYRASNQPQHF. The CDR3 bases are TGTGCCAGCAGATACAGGGCGAGCAATCAGCCCCAGCATTTT. The chain has TRBV27 and TRBJ1-5; maybe TRBD1 (6 bases). Per germline, CDR1 MNHEY and CDR2 SMNVEV (reference sequence). V dropped 6 bases and J dropped 1 base, with 10 bases sitting between them. The CDR3 consists of 14 residues.

This chain's CDR3 is CATALDRTYEQYF. For the CDR3, the DNA is TGTGCCACCGCGCTGGACAGAACCTACGAGCAGTACTTC. The chain couples TRBV19 to TRBJ2-7; D might be TRBD1 (6 bases). Per the germline V gene, CDR1 is LNHDA and CDR2 is SQIVND (reference sequence). The CDR3 has 13 residues. With 10 bases removed from V and 2 bases from J, the gap between germline ends came to 15 bases.